The entry that follows covers one TCR beta chain sequence. The record originates from a study of shared clonotypes between healthy human individuals. Germline-derived CDR1 and CDR2 are MNHEY and SMNVEV (reference sequence). The V gene lost 8 bases and the J gene lost 5 bases, with 13 bases spanning the gap. The CDR3 is 13 residues long. CD45RO-negative, CCR7-selected cells formed the naive CD8 fraction, which excluded terminally differentiated effector memory CD45RA+ cells. Clones were sequenced by immunoSEQ multiplex PCR, and TCRdb holds only the in-frame ones, with some missing. The sample records about 2 million clones, less than 95% being singletons.

The sequence was collected from a young man in good health. The sequenced sample was naive CD8+ T cells sorted from blood. The chain has TRBV27 and TRBJ2-1; tentative D call: TRBD2 (6 bases). Here the CDR3 reads CASEDSGHNEQFF. CDR3 coding DNA: TGTGCCAGCGAGGATAGCGGACACAATGAGCAGTTCTTC.